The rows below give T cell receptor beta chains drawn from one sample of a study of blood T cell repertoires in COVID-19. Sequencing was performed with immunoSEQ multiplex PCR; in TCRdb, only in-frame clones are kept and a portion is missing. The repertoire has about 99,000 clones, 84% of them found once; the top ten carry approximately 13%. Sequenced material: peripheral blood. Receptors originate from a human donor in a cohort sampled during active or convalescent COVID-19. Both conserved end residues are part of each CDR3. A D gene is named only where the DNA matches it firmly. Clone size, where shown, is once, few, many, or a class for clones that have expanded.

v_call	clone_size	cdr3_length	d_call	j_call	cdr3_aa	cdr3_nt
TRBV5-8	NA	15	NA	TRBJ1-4	CASRHGEATNEKLFF	TGTGCCAGCAGGCATGGGGAGGCAACTAATGAAAAACTGTTTTTT
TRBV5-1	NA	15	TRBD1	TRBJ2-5	CASSRIQGAQETQYF	TGCGCCAGCAGCAGGATACAGGGGGCTCAAGAGACCCAGTACTTC
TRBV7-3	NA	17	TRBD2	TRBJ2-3	CASSLTAAGARGGTQYF	TGTGCCAGCAGCTTAACCGCAGCGGGGGCCCGAGGAGGTACGCAGTATTTT
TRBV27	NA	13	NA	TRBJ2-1	CASRQLDYNEQFF	TGTGCCAGCAGGCAACTCGACTACAATGAGCAGTTCTTC
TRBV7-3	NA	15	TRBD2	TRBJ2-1	CASSSSGGSYNEQFF	TGTGCCAGCAGCTCCAGCGGGGGCTCCTACAATGAGCAGTTCTTC
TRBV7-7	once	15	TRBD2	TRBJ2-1	CASSPGRGSYNEQFF	TGTGCCAGCAGCCCAGGGAGGGGCTCCTACAATGAGCAGTTCTTC
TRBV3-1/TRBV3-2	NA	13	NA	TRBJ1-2	CASSQGGPYGYTF	TGTGCCAGCAGCCAAGGGGGCCCTTATGGCTACACCTTC
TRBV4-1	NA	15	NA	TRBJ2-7	CASSQVPEQTYEQYF	TGCGCCAGCAGCCAAGTCCCGGAGCAAACCTACGAGCAGTACTTC
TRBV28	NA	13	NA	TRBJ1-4	CASSPGGEEKLFF	TGTGCCAGCAGTCCGGGGGGGGAAGAAAAACTGTTTTTT
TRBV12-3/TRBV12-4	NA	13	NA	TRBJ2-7	CASRDTFTYEQYF	TGTGCCAGCAGGGACACTTTTACCTACGAGCAGTACTTC
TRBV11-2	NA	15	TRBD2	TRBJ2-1	CASSWTSGAHNEQFF	TGTGCCAGCAGCTGGACTAGCGGGGCTCACAATGAGCAGTTCTTC
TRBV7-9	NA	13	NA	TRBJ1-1	CASSLEGLTEAFF	TGTGCCAGCAGCTTAGAGGGACTCACTGAAGCTTTCTTT
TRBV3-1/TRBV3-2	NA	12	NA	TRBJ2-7	CASSQNIYEQYF	TGTGCCAGCAGCCAAAATATCTACGAGCAGTACTTC
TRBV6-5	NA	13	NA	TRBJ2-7	CASRHPARGEQYF	TGTGCCAGCAGGCACCCAGCACGGGGCGAGCAGTACTTC
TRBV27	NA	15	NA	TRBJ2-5	CASSRTRPSRETQYF	TGTGCCAGCAGTAGAACTAGGCCGTCGAGGGAGACCCAGTACTTC
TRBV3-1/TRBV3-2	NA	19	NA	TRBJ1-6	CASSLYPPGRGARGSPLHF	TGTGCCAGCAGCCTTTACCCTCCAGGGAGGGGGGCCAGGGGTTCACCCCTCCACTTT
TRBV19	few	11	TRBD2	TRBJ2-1	CASSKGGEQFF	TGTGCCAGTAGTAAGGGAGGGGAGCAGTTCTTC
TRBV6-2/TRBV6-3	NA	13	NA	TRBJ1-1	CASSYWQGTEAFF	TGTGCCAGCAGTTATTGGCAGGGCACTGAAGCTTTCTTT
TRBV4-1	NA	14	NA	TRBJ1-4	CASSQIRGVEKLFF	TGCGCCAGCAGCCAGATCAGGGGAGTTGAAAAACTGTTTTTT
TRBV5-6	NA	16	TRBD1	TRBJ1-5	CASSANTGTGNQPQHF	TGTGCCAGCAGCGCAAACACCGGGACAGGGAATCAGCCCCAGCATTTT
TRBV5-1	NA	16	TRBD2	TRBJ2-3	CASSLMTSGGGGTQYF	TGCGCCAGCAGCTTGATGACTAGCGGGGGCGGGGGTACGCAGTATTTT
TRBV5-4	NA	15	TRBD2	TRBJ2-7	CASIDARLAGGEQYF	TGTGCCAGCATCGACGCTCGACTAGCGGGAGGCGAGCAGTACTTC
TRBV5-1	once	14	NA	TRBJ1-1	CASSLVRMNTEAFF	TGCGCCAGCAGCTTGGTTAGAATGAACACTGAAGCTTTCTTT
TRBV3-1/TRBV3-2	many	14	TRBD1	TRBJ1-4	CASSHTRGLEKLFF	TGTGCCAGCAGCCATACCAGGGGGCTTGAAAAACTGTTTTTT
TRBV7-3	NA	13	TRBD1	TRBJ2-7	CASSPTGAYEQYF	TGTGCCAGCAGTCCGACAGGGGCCTACGAGCAGTACTTC
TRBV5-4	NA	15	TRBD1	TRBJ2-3	CASSFRDRGTDTQYF	TGTGCCAGCAGCTTCCGGGACAGGGGCACAGATACGCAGTATTTT
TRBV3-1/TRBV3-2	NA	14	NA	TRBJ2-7	CASSQGLNRYEQYF	TGTGCCAGCAGCCAAGGGTTGAATCGGTACGAGCAGTACTTC
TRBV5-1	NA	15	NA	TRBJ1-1	CASSPRRVMNTEAFF	TGCGCCAGCAGCCCAAGGCGGGTAATGAACACTGAAGCTTTCTTT
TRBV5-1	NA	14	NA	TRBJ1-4	CASSFRGSNEKLFF	TGCGCCAGCAGCTTCAGGGGATCTAATGAAAAACTGTTTTTT
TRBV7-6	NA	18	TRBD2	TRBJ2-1	CASSFRPGLAGGDNEQFF	TGTGCCAGCAGCTTTCGCCCGGGACTAGCGGGGGGGGACAATGAGCAGTTCTTC
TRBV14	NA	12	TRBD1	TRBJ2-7	CASSLGQGAQYF	TGTGCCAGCAGCCTTGGACAGGGGGCACAGTACTTC
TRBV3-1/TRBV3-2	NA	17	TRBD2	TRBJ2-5	CASSQRLAGGQQETQYF	TGTGCCAGCAGCCAACGACTAGCGGGGGGCCAGCAAGAGACCCAGTACTTC
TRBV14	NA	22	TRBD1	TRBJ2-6	CASKADRPLGQGTPPGANVLTF	TGTGCCAGCAAGGCCGACCGCCCGTTGGGACAGGGAACCCCTCCTGGGGCCAACGTCCTGACTTTC
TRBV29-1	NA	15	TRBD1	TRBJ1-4	CSVEIRTGKREKLFF	TGCAGCGTTGAGATTCGGACAGGGAAGCGTGAAAAACTGTTTTTT
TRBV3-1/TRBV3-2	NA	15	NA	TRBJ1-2	CASSQDVGSVWGYTF	TGTGCCAGCAGCCAAGATGTTGGTTCGGTCTGGGGCTACACCTTC
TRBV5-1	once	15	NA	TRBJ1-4	CASSLGRGPNEKLFF	TGCGCCAGCAGCTTGGGGAGGGGTCCTAATGAAAAACTGTTTTTT
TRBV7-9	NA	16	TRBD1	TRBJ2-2	CASSTIRTGGTGELFF	TGTGCCAGCAGCACGATTAGGACAGGGGGCACCGGGGAGCTGTTTTTT
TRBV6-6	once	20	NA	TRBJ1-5	CASSSRATAGTGGRGQPQHF	TGTGCCAGCAGCTCAAGAGCTACCGCCGGAACAGGTGGTAGAGGACAGCCCCAGCATTTT
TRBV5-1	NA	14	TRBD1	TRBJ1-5	CASSLTGGAQPQHF	TGCGCCAGCAGCCTCACAGGGGGTGCCCAGCCCCAGCATTTT
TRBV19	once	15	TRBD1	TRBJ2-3	CASSKRRQGADTQYF	TGTGCCAGTAGCAAGCGGCGACAGGGCGCAGATACGCAGTATTTT
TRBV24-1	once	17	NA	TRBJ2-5	CATSDPGLGEAEETQYF	TGTGCCACCAGTGATCCGGGACTGGGGGAAGCTGAAGAGACCCAGTACTTC
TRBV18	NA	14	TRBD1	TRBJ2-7	CASSPGTGTYEQYF	TGTGCCAGCTCACCCGGGACAGGGACCTACGAGCAGTACTTC
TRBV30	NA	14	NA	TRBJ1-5	CAWSVLQGTQPQHF	TGTGCCTGGAGTGTACTCCAGGGTACTCAGCCCCAGCATTTT
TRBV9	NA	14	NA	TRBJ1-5	CASSVEARGQPQHF	TGTGCCAGCAGCGTAGAGGCGCGGGGTCAGCCCCAGCATTTT
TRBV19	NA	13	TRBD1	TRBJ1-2	CASSVDRVYGYTF	TGTGCCAGTAGTGTGGACAGGGTCTATGGCTACACCTTC
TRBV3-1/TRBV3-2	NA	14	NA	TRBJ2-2	CASSQAMEAGELFF	TGTGCCAGCAGCCAAGCGATGGAGGCCGGGGAGCTGTTTTTT